This entry concerns a single TCR beta chain. The source of the sample is a study of OX40 agonist ivuxolimab in advanced cancers. Study summary: Across the patients, intravenous ivuxolimab was delivered every 2 weeks at 0.01 to 10 mg/kg. Prior checkpoint blockade (anti-PD-1, anti-PD-L1 or anti-CTLA-4) was permitted; less than 45% had it.

TCRdb's copy holds only in-frame clones and misses some; the assay was immunoSEQ multiplex PCR. The sample consists of 60,000 to 75,000 clones, 91% of them appearing once. With 10 bases clipped from V and 6 bases from J, the junction kept 9 bases outside the gene matches. This CDR3 has 12 residues. Germline loops: CDR1 MDHEN, CDR2 SYDVKM. The chain recombines TRBV28 with TRBJ2-7, with 7 positions matching TRBD2. The material sequenced was CD4+ or CD8+ T cells sorted from blood, taken in a trial of the OX40 agonist ivuxolimab. This clonotype was obtained from an adult with an advanced solid tumor such as melanoma, head and neck, liver or kidney cancer. The CDR3 is CATSGGGAEQYF. DNA of the CDR3: TGTGCCACCTCGGGGGGAGGGGCCGAGCAGTACTTC.